Reported below is one T cell receptor (beta chain). The target antigen is unknown. This entry belongs to a study of a mutant IDH1 vaccine in newly diagnosed glioma. The study's findings and limits: Immune responses arising from the vaccine appeared in more than 90% of patients.

TCRdb keeps only in-frame clones here, not all; method: immunoSEQ multiplex PCR. In the table there are 15,000 to 20,000 clones, around four fifths of which are singletons. The time point was: baseline, week 1 (first vaccination visit). Treatment of the sample: pre-vaccination baseline after standard-of-care therapy. Source: PBMCs, taken from a glioma patient treated with radiotherapy, temozolomide or both. The TCR originated in a man aged 40-49 years with glioma.

DNA of the CDR3: TGTGCCAGCAGCTTAACGGGAGGCATGGGAGGAGAGACCCAGTACTTC. Its translation is CASSLTGGMGGETQYF. V and J are TRBV11-3 and TRBJ2-5, with 7 nucleotides matching TRBD2. The CDR3 covers 16 residues. The trim removed 2 bases at V and 4 bases at J, leaving 10 bases unmatched. Germline CDR1 SGHNT, CDR2 YENEEA.